This T cell receptor beta chain is from a study of blood T cell repertoires in COVID-19. V dropped 8 bases and J dropped 4 bases, with 15 bases sitting between them. CDR1 is MNHEY and CDR2 is SVGAGI in the germline V gene. The CDR3 consists of 15 residues. TCRdb's copy holds only in-frame clones and misses some; the assay was immunoSEQ multiplex PCR. In the table there are 380,000 or so clones, approximately 88% of which are singletons. Recruitment covered roughly 22 US areas and drew participants whose ages spanned roughly 18 to 95 years. J is TRBJ1-6 and V is TRBV6-5; possibly TRBD1 for D (5 bases). The sequenced sample consisted of PBMCs or T cells enriched from blood (not recorded which). The clonotype was recovered from a woman aged 25 to 39 with acute COVID-19. Written as DNA, the CDR3 is TGTGCCAGCGGAAACAGGTCACCGTATAATTCACCCCTCCACTTT. Protein product: CASGNRSPYNSPLHF.